The T cell receptor (beta chain) described here comes from a study of T-cell reconstitution after alpha-beta-depleted transplantation in children. Points from the study as a whole: At one year after transplant, newly produced T cells mostly accounted for T-cell counts and diversity.

For TCRbeta, the library was prepared with unique molecular identifiers. TCRdb recomputed calls from the PCR reads with MiXCR, one row per CDR3 protein. The sample lists about 980,000 distinct CDR3 sequences, roughly 29% seen once, with 28% in the top ten. On this clonotype: Its antigen is not identified. Compared with germline, one end of the junction differs, possibly owing to a read error.

Germline CDR1 MRHNA, CDR2 SNTAGT. The length of the CDR3 is 13 residues. This TCR was recovered from a boy less than two years old who had a stem cell transplant for SCID, so the T cells may come from the graft donor. Here the sequenced sample was PBMCs, mostly from graft donor cells, taken 360 days after TCRalphabeta/CD19-depleted stem cell transplant. The chain has TRBV6-4 and TRBJ1-2; D gene ambiguous. CDR3 sequence: CASSDSKRTGIFF. CDR3 in DNA: TGTGCCAGCAGTGACTCGAAGCGAACCGGGATATTCTTC.